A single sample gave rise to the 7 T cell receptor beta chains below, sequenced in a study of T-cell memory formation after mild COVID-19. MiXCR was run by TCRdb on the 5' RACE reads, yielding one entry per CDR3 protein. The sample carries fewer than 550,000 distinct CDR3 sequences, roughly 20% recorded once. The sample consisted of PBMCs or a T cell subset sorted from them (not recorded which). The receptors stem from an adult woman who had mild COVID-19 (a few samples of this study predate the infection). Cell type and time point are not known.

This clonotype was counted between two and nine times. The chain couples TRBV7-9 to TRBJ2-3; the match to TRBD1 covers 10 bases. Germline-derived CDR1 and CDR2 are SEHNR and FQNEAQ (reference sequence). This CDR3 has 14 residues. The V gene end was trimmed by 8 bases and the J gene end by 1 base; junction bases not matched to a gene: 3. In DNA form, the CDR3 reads TGTGCCAGCTGGGGGACAGGGGGCACAGATACGCAGTATTTT. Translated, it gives CASWGTGGTDTQYF.

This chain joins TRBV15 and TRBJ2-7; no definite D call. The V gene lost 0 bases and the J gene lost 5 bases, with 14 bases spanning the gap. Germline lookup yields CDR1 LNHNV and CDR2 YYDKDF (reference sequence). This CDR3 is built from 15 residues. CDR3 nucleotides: TGTGCCACCAGCAGAGACACTGCCCCTGGGGACGAGCAGTACTTC. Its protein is CATSRDTAPGDEQYF.

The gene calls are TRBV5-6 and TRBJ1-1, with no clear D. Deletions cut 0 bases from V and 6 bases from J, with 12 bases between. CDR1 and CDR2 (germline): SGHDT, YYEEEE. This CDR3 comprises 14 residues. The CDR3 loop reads CASSLAPGGSEAFF. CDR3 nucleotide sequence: TGTGCCAGCAGCTTGGCTCCCGGCGGCTCTGAAGCTTTCTTT.

This CDR3 is CASRRLSGDTQYF. DNA of the CDR3: TGTGCCAGCAGACGGTTGAGCGGGGATACGCAGTATTTT. J is TRBJ2-3 and V is TRBV6-2 or TRBV6-3, with D possibly matching TRBD2 (6 bases). V dropped 6 bases and J dropped 6 bases, with 13 bases sitting between them. This CDR3 spans 13 amino acids. CDR1 is MNHEY, CDR2 SVGEGT, per germline.

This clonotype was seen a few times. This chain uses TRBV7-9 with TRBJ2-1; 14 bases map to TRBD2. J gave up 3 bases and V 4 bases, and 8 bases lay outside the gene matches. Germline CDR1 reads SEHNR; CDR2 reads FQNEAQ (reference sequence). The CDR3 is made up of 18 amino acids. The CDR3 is CASSSTGLAGARYNEQFF. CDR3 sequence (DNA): TGTGCCAGCAGCTCCACGGGACTAGCGGGAGCCCGCTACAATGAGCAGTTCTTC.

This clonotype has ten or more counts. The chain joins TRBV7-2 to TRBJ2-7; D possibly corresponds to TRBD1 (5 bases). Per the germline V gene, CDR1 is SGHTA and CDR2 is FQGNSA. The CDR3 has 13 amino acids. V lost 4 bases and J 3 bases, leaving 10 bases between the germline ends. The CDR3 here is CASSSGHLYEQYF. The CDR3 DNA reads TGTGCCAGCAGCTCAGGACACCTCTACGAGCAGTACTTC.

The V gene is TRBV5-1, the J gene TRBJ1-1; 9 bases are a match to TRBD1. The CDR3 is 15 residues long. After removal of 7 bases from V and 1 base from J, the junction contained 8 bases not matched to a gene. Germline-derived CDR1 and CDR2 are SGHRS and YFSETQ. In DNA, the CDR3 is TGCGCCAGCTTCCCGGGACAGGGTGAGAACACTGAAGCTTTCTTT. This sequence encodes CASFPGQGENTEAFF.